This T cell receptor (beta chain) was retrieved from a study of T cell responses to AZD1222 COVID-19 vaccine. Study-wide points: Clonal diversity may have been underestimated in mostly white British donors.

With respect to this clone: What it recognizes is unknown.

The CDR3 has 14 amino acids. Trimming pared 5 bases from V and 6 bases from J, leaving 15 bases between. CDR1 MNHEY and CDR2 SMNVEV come from the germline V gene (reference sequence). Profiling relied on immunoSEQ multiplex PCR, and the TCRdb table lists in-frame clones only, not all of them. The sample includes about 140,000 clones, 88% of them seen just once. V gene TRBV27 combines with J gene TRBJ2-3; no definite D call. The source material was peripheral blood, sampled on day 0 of AZD1222 vaccination. The origin of this receptor is an adult in good health. The CDR3 loop is CASSDRARLDTQYF. As DNA, the CDR3 is TGTGCCAGCAGTGATCGAGCAAGACTCGATACGCAGTATTTT.